The clone carrying this TCR beta chain was seen more than once but under ten times. Its matching antigen is unknown. Different DNA sequences within this sample yield the same CDR3. The CDR3 is 15 amino acids. In germline, CDR1 is SGHDT, CDR2 YYEEEE. V trimming: 1 base; J trimming: 1 base; junction bases outside the gene matches: 3. The sample belongs to a study of cytomegalovirus exposure and HLA in healthy donors. Study background: Findings of an earlier analysis included more than 90 million unique TCR beta sequences from roughly 200 million T cells. Study findings and constraints: Several V segments, TRBV6-2 and TRBV6-3 among them, could not be told apart and were dropped. Solely CMV serostatus was available to characterize immune exposure. In a later analysis, at a false discovery rate of 0.05, 17,000 or so TCR beta sequences were associated with HLA alleles.

Both 60 Vbeta primers and 13 Jbeta primers went into the PCR. Assay: immunoSEQ multiplex PCR; the TCRdb copy retains only in-frame clones and omits some. Among roughly 190,000 clones listed, about four fifths were seen once. The sample was PBMCs. The rearrangement joins TRBV5-6 to TRBJ2-3, with 7 bases matching TRBD2. This clonotype was sampled from a woman under 30 in good health and CMV-seronegative. The CDR3 spells CASSLLAGGTDTQYF. The CDR3 region has the DNA TGTGCCAGCAGCTTGCTTGCGGGGGGCACAGATACGCAGTATTTT.